This entry lists 18 T cell receptor beta chains sequenced from one sample in a study of control samples from healthy donors and cancer patients. Method: immunoSEQ multiplex PCR; TCRdb's copy keeps in-frame clones and lacks some. The sample contains almost 90,000 clones, 70% to 90% of which appear only once. Input material: blood. These receptor sequences come from a woman between 40 and 55 years old in good health.

This clone was seen a few times. The J gene is TRBJ2-3, the V gene TRBV5-1; D is unclear. The CDR3 sequence is 12 residues long. Germline V gene data show CDR1 as SGHRS and CDR2 as YFSETQ. V lost 3 bases and J 6 bases, leaving 8 bases between the germline ends. CDR3 DNA sequence: TGCGCCAGCAGCTCCTCTAGGGATACGCAGTATTTT. Translated: CASSSSRDTQYF.

This rearrangement joins TRBV25-1 to TRBJ1-2, with D possibly TRBD1 on 5 matching bases. Trimming took 6 bases from V and 4 from J, leaving 12 bases between them. The CDR3 runs 13 residues. Germline V gene sequence: CDR1 MGHDK, CDR2 SYGVNS. CDR3 nucleotides: TGTGCCAGCAGGTTGGGGCAGGGCTATGGCTACACCTTC. Protein: CASRLGQGYGYTF.

The chain uses TRBV5-1 and TRBJ1-1; possible D gene TRBD1, 5 bases. Germline assignment: CDR1 SGHRS and CDR2 YFSETQ. This CDR3 is 14 amino acids long. V dropped 0 bases and J dropped 3 bases, with 9 bases sitting between them. CDR3 loop: CASSLGTGHTEAFF. Written as DNA, the CDR3 is TGCGCCAGCAGCTTGGGCACGGGGCACACTGAAGCTTTCTTT.

This clone is a singleton in its sample. CDR3: CASSFRADLSISYEQYF. DNA of the CDR3: TGCGCCAGCAGCTTTAGGGCGGACCTATCAATCTCCTACGAGCAGTACTTC. This chain uses TRBV5-1 with TRBJ2-7; D remains ambiguous. The V end was cut by 2 bases, the J end by 0 bases, with 18 bases between. CDR1 and CDR2 from the germline V gene are SGHRS and YFSETQ. There are 17 residues in the CDR3.

The chain has TRBV3-1 (or the pseudogene TRBV3-2) and TRBJ1-2; a possible D gene is TRBD1 (5 bases). This CDR3 comprises 11 residues. The V gene lost 4 bases and the J gene lost 6 bases, with 6 bases spanning the gap. Germline V gene lookup returns CDR1 LGHDT and CDR2 YNNKEL (reference sequence). CDR3 amino acids: CASSLGDGYTF. CDR3 DNA: TGTGCCAGCAGCCTAGGGGATGGCTACACCTTC.

V usage is TRBV15 and J usage is TRBJ1-4, with D hard to call. The CDR3 is 13 amino acids. V shed 4 bases and J shed 8 bases, with 11 bases lying between them. Germline loops: CDR1 LNHNV, CDR2 YYDKDF (reference sequence). CDR3 bases: TGTGCCACCAGCACAACTCTCGGGGAAAAACTGTTTTTT. The encoded protein is CATSTTLGEKLFF.

This chain connects TRBV25-1 to TRBJ2-2, with D possibly TRBD2 on 7 matching bases. CDR1 and CDR2 from the germline V gene are MGHDK and SYGVNS. This CDR3 comprises 18 residues. Trimming stripped 2 bases from V and 3 bases from J, with 19 bases between. The CDR3 here is CASSERGATPFDTGELFF. The DNA for the CDR3 is TGTGCCAGCAGTGAACGGGGGGCCACCCCCTTCGACACCGGGGAGCTGTTTTTT.

The chain links TRBV15 to TRBJ2-7, with unresolved D. The CDR3 covers 13 residues. Between the trimmed V and J ends, which lost 3 bases and 7 bases, there was a span of 13 bases. Germline lookup yields CDR1 LNHNV and CDR2 YYDKDF (reference sequence). CDR3 residues: CATSRGWQAEQYF. The CDR3 nucleotides are TGTGCCACCAGCAGGGGGTGGCAGGCGGAGCAGTACTTC.

This clone has only one observation. The J gene is TRBJ2-4, the V gene TRBV4-1, with D perhaps TRBD1 (6 bases). Trimming took 0 bases from V and 14 from J, leaving 14 bases between them. Germline CDR1 is MGHRA and CDR2 is YSYEKL. This CDR3 is built from 13 residues. The CDR3 bases are TGCGCCAGCAGCCAAGAAACCCCTAGGGGGAAGTACTTC. It specifies CASSQETPRGKYF.

In its sample, this clone was seen once. This chain joins TRBV4-3 and TRBJ1-6; D not certain. With 0 bases removed from V and 9 bases from J, the gap between germline ends came to 3 bases. Germline V CDR1 and CDR2: LGHNA, YSLEER. The CDR3 length is 12 residues. CDR3 region: CASSQDGSPLHF. The CDR3 DNA reads TGCGCCAGCAGCCAAGACGGTTCACCCCTCCACTTT.

The chain is built from TRBV3-1 (or the pseudogene TRBV3-2) and TRBJ2-2; D call uncertain. Trimming stripped 11 bases from V and 6 bases from J, with 16 bases between. The V gene's germline CDR1 is LGHDT and CDR2 YNNKEL (reference sequence). The CDR3 totals 13 residues. Written as DNA, the CDR3 is TGTGCCGCAGACCAAATCATTCCCGGGGAGCTGTTTTTT. It encodes CAADQIIPGELFF.

Remarks on this clone: Other DNA sequences within the sample encode an identical CDR3. This chain connects TRBV6-4 to TRBJ2-3, with TRBD2 identical over 10 bases. Losses at the gene ends were 2 bases for V and 1 base for J; bases not matched to a gene: 0. The CDR3 consists of 15 residues. Germline assignment: CDR1 MRHNA and CDR2 SNTAGT. The CDR3 protein is CASSDGTSGTDTQYF. The CDR3 nucleotides read TGTGCCAGCAGTGACGGGACTAGCGGCACAGATACGCAGTATTTT.

This chain uses TRBV20-1 with TRBJ1-1; 7 nucleotides agree with TRBD1. The CDR3 extends over 12 amino acids. The V segment lost 3 bases and the J segment 11 bases; nucleotides outside the gene matches: 9. CDR1 is DFQATT, CDR2 SNEGSKA, per germline (reference sequence). The CDR3: CSASVGGGGAFF. Here the CDR3 DNA reads TGCAGTGCTAGTGTAGGGGGCGGGGGGGCTTTCTTT.

This chain uses TRBV11-3 with TRBJ2-7; 8 nucleotides match TRBD2. The V segment lost 0 bases and the J segment 2 bases; nucleotides outside the gene matches: 6. Germline CDR1 is SGHNT and CDR2 is YENEEA. This CDR3 has 16 amino acids. CDR3 bases: TGTGCCAGCAGCTTAGAGATACTAGCGGAAACCTACGAGCAGTACTTC. This encodes CASSLEILAETYEQYF.

The genes are TRBV19 and TRBJ1-3; D is perhaps TRBD1 (5 bases). This CDR3 has 17 residues. Trimming removed 6 bases from V and 1 base from J, with 19 bases in between. The germline CDR1 and CDR2 sequences are LNHDA and SQIVND (reference sequence). The CDR3 loop is CASSFGTPGRSGNTIYF. The CDR3 nucleotides read TGTGCCAGTAGCTTCGGGACTCCCGGGCGGTCTGGAAACACCATATATTTT.

The V gene is TRBV7-9, the J gene TRBJ1-3, with 7 positions matching TRBD1. The CDR3 has 15 amino acids. V dropped 3 bases and J dropped 0; count of bases not matched to a gene: 2. Germline loops: CDR1 SEHNR, CDR2 FQNEAQ (reference sequence). DNA for the CDR3: TGTGCCAGCAGCTTCGGACAGGTCTCTGGAAACACCATATATTTT. It is translated as CASSFGQVSGNTIYF.

The rearrangement joins TRBV4-3 to TRBJ2-1; 7 nucleotides align to TRBD2. Germline V gene lookup returns CDR1 LGHNA and CDR2 YSLEER. J gave up 9 bases and V 1 base, and 18 bases lay outside the gene matches. The CDR3 extends over 18 amino acids. The chain's CDR3 is CASSQVVVGAGSASEQFF. CDR3 nucleotides: TGCGCCAGCAGCCAAGTCGTCGTTGGAGCGGGGAGCGCCTCTGAGCAGTTCTTC.

The chain uses TRBV9 and TRBJ2-6; no definite D call. The CDR3 is 13 residues long. Trimming left V 7 bases short and J 1 base short, with 6 bases between. The germline CDR1 and CDR2 sequences are SGDLS and YYNGEE. The CDR3 sequence: CASGLSGANVLTF. CDR3 DNA: TGTGCCAGCGGCCTTTCTGGGGCCAACGTCCTGACTTTC.